The clone carrying this TCR beta chain has just a few counts. Germline loops: CDR1 ENHRY, CDR2 SYGVKD. CDR3 length: 16 amino acids. Unmatched junction bases numbered 5, after V lost 2 bases and J lost 0 bases. Constant-region reverse primers amplified full-length variable regions, followed by semi-nested Nested Universal Primer A PCR. TCRdb reprocessed the 5' RACE reads with MiXCR, giving one entry per CDR3 protein. The table records 50,000 to 60,000 distinct CDR3 sequences, 20% to 25% of them present only once. Cells sorted as Tregs were CD4+, CD25+ and CD127-/low. V is TRBV10-3 and J is TRBJ2-3; 7 nucleotides match TRBD2. Material for sequencing was tumor-infiltrating Tregs sorted from the breast tumor. The TCR comes from a female donor with breast cancer. Written as DNA, the CDR3 is TGTGCCATCAGTGAGAGGAGCGGGATTAGCACAGATACGCAGTATTTT. It is translated as CAISERSGISTDTQYF.